These T cell receptor beta chains were read from a single sample in a study of T cells in Graves' hyperthyroidism and ophthalmopathy. TCRdb redid the calling of the multiplex PCR reads with MiXCR, one entry per CDR3 protein. Seen here are about 500,000 distinct CDR3 sequences, 35% to 50% observed once, and the top ten hold about 45%. The sequenced sample consisted of peripheral blood or thyroid tissue (not recorded which). The receptors stem from an adult woman with Graves' disease, either hyperthyroidism or ophthalmopathy (not recorded which). Both conserved end residues are part of each CDR3. A D gene is named only where the DNA matches it firmly. Clone size is stated in some rows and not others, as once, few, many or a class when expanded.

V gene: TRBV12-3/TRBV12-4
J gene: TRBJ1-2
D gene: NA
clone size: many
CDR3 DNA: TGTGCCAGCAGCCCACCTCCAGGGGCTGGCTACACCTTC
CDR3 protein: CASSPPPGAGYTF

V gene: TRBV12-3/TRBV12-4
J gene: TRBJ1-2
D gene: NA
clone size: NA
CDR3 DNA: TGTGCCAGCAGTTGGGGGACTAGCGGGAGAGGGTACACCTTC
CDR3 protein: CASSWGTSGRGYTF

V gene: TRBV2
J gene: TRBJ1-5
D gene: NA
clone size: NA
CDR3 DNA: TGTGCCAGCAGTGATTATAACAATCAGCCCCAGCATTTT
CDR3 protein: CASSDYNNQPQHF

V gene: TRBV4-2
J gene: TRBJ2-3
D gene: NA
clone size: NA
CDR3 DNA: TGTGCCAGCAGCCAAGGCAAGGGAGGCGGTACAGATACGCAGTATTTT
CDR3 protein: CASSQGKGGGTDTQYF

V gene: TRBV10-3
J gene: TRBJ1-5
D gene: TRBD1
clone size: NA
CDR3 DNA: TGTGCCATCAGGGAGAGACAGGGGGATCATCAGCCCCAGCATTTT
CDR3 protein: CAIRERQGDHQPQHF

V gene: TRBV10-3
J gene: TRBJ1-2
D gene: TRBD1
clone size: many
CDR3 DNA: TGTGCCATCAGTGACGGGGACAGCTATGGCTACACCTTC
CDR3 protein: CAISDGDSYGYTF

V gene: TRBV4-1
J gene: TRBJ2-7
D gene: NA
clone size: NA
CDR3 DNA: TGCGCCAGCAGCCCTCGTCGAACCAGCTACGAGCAGTACTTC
CDR3 protein: CASSPRRTSYEQYF

V gene: TRBV29-1
J gene: TRBJ2-5
D gene: TRBD2
clone size: NA
CDR3 DNA: TGCAGCGTTCAATGGACTAGCGGGATGGGTGAGACCCAGTACTTC
CDR3 protein: CSVQWTSGMGETQYF

V gene: TRBV11-2
J gene: TRBJ2-5
D gene: NA
clone size: NA
CDR3 DNA: TGTGCCAGCAGCTTAGTTGGCACTGAAGCTGAGACCCAGTACTTC
CDR3 protein: CASSLVGTEAETQYF

V gene: TRBV5-1
J gene: TRBJ2-5
D gene: TRBD2
clone size: once
CDR3 DNA: TGCGCCAGCAGCAGTCTAGCGGGAGAGGAAGAGACCCAGTACTTC
CDR3 protein: CASSSLAGEEETQYF

V gene: TRBV7-3
J gene: TRBJ2-2
D gene: NA
clone size: NA
CDR3 DNA: TGTGCCAACCGGAACACCGGGGAGCTGTTTTTT
CDR3 protein: CANRNTGELFF

V gene: TRBV7-2
J gene: TRBJ1-4
D gene: NA
clone size: NA
CDR3 DNA: TGTGCCAGCAGCCCACGATCCCCCGGGACTAATGAAAAACTGTTTTTT
CDR3 protein: CASSPRSPGTNEKLFF

V gene: TRBV7-9
J gene: TRBJ2-7
D gene: NA
clone size: NA
CDR3 DNA: TGTGCCAGCAGCTCCTGGGAGGGGGCAAGAAACGAGCAGTACTTC
CDR3 protein: CASSSWEGARNEQYF

V gene: TRBV2
J gene: TRBJ1-3
D gene: NA
clone size: NA
CDR3 DNA: TGTGCCAGCCGGGTCGCGGGGTCTAGAGGAAACACCATATATTTT
CDR3 protein: CASRVAGSRGNTIYF

V gene: TRBV9
J gene: TRBJ1-6
D gene: NA
clone size: NA
CDR3 DNA: TGTGCCAGCAGCCCCCAGGGGCGGGGGCATTCACCCCTCCACTTT
CDR3 protein: CASSPQGRGHSPLHF

V gene: TRBV9
J gene: TRBJ1-5
D gene: NA
clone size: many
CDR3 DNA: TGTGCCAGCAGCGTCGCCCCGGGGGAGAATCAGCCCCAGCATTTT
CDR3 protein: CASSVAPGENQPQHF

V gene: TRBV7-2
J gene: TRBJ1-5
D gene: NA
clone size: NA
CDR3 DNA: TGTGCCAGCAGCACCACCCGGACTAGCTTGGCCTACGAGCATTTT
CDR3 protein: CASSTTRTSLAYEHF

V gene: TRBV5-1
J gene: TRBJ1-1
D gene: NA
clone size: once
CDR3 DNA: TGCGCCACCCGGTTACAGCCGAACACTGAAGCTTTCTTT
CDR3 protein: CATRLQPNTEAFF

V gene: TRBV10-3
J gene: TRBJ1-1
D gene: NA
clone size: few
CDR3 DNA: TGTGCCATCAGGGCAGGCATGAACACTGAAGCTTTCTTT
CDR3 protein: CAIRAGMNTEAFF